This is a list of T cell receptor beta chains from one sample in a study of T cells after yellow fever vaccination. One entry per CDR3 protein results from TCRdb running MiXCR on the 5' RACE reads. Of about 120,000 distinct CDR3 sequences in the sample, over 12% are singletons; the top ten hold more than 40%. The source was CD8+ T cells sorted from PBMCs, collected 5 days after the yellow fever booster vaccination. The receptor source for this set is a man younger than 30 who received the YFV17D yellow fever vaccine. CDR3s leave out the opening cysteine and the closing phenylalanine or tryptophan.

CDR3aa: SARERRRGGAYNEQF; v_gene: TRBV20-1; j_gene: TRBJ2-1
CDR3aa: ASSLGYQGLETQY; v_gene: TRBV5-4; j_gene: TRBJ2-5
CDR3aa: ASSYSKRHGRSGYT; v_gene: TRBV6-5; j_gene: TRBJ1-2
CDR3aa: AISVGTGGRYEQY; v_gene: TRBV10-3; j_gene: TRBJ2-7
CDR3aa: ASSQEGQGNERTNYGYT; v_gene: TRBV3-1; j_gene: TRBJ1-2
CDR3aa: ASRESGTWETQY; v_gene: TRBV12-3/TRBV12-4; j_gene: TRBJ2-5
CDR3aa: SVGTSEAGELF; v_gene: TRBV29-1; j_gene: TRBJ2-2
CDR3aa: ASSFGEWGAF; v_gene: TRBV7-9; j_gene: TRBJ1-1
CDR3aa: ATSPRRGGTDTQY; v_gene: TRBV15; j_gene: TRBJ2-3
CDR3aa: ASSPDRTEQY; v_gene: TRBV6-6; j_gene: TRBJ2-7
CDR3aa: SARDPGTSGGRDTQY; v_gene: TRBV20-1; j_gene: TRBJ2-3
CDR3aa: ASSFRGGFYGYT; v_gene: TRBV12-3/TRBV12-4; j_gene: TRBJ1-2
CDR3aa: ASRPSGVDTQY; v_gene: TRBV7-9; j_gene: TRBJ2-3
CDR3aa: ASSAPRGAYTDTQY; v_gene: TRBV9; j_gene: TRBJ2-3
CDR3aa: ASSYTRGPTEAF; v_gene: TRBV6-2/TRBV6-3; j_gene: TRBJ1-1
CDR3aa: ASSQEAGPDTQY; v_gene: TRBV4-2; j_gene: TRBJ2-3
CDR3aa: ASSGDRSTGELF; v_gene: TRBV13; j_gene: TRBJ2-2
CDR3aa: ASSETPGTENGYT; v_gene: TRBV6-1; j_gene: TRBJ1-2
CDR3aa: ASSQYDRAYGYT; v_gene: TRBV4-1; j_gene: TRBJ1-2
CDR3aa: ASGGDDGETQY; v_gene: TRBV6-2/TRBV6-3; j_gene: TRBJ2-5
CDR3aa: ASSSLLQGATGANVLT; v_gene: TRBV28; j_gene: TRBJ2-6
CDR3aa: ASSPGGALNEQF; v_gene: TRBV6-2/TRBV6-3; j_gene: TRBJ2-1
CDR3aa: AWRRQSSYEQY; v_gene: TRBV30; j_gene: TRBJ2-7
CDR3aa: ASSLSRARNEQF; v_gene: TRBV4-3; j_gene: TRBJ2-1
CDR3aa: ASRRTGWDYGYT; v_gene: TRBV5-4; j_gene: TRBJ1-2
CDR3aa: ASSLTNQGPYGYT; v_gene: TRBV28; j_gene: TRBJ1-2
CDR3aa: ASSPWGLLDQETQY; v_gene: TRBV11-2; j_gene: TRBJ2-5
CDR3aa: ASSFRTGGSTGELF; v_gene: TRBV11-2; j_gene: TRBJ2-2
CDR3aa: ASSSPMGGTDTQY; v_gene: TRBV7-9; j_gene: TRBJ2-3
CDR3aa: SVEVLGQELHEQY; v_gene: TRBV29-1; j_gene: TRBJ2-7
CDR3aa: ASGFEPGTRPGELF; v_gene: TRBV12-5; j_gene: TRBJ2-2
CDR3aa: ASSQEMGLGYGYT; v_gene: TRBV4-3; j_gene: TRBJ1-2
CDR3aa: AISESQGIAEAF; v_gene: TRBV10-3; j_gene: TRBJ1-1
CDR3aa: ASSLRDRSYGNSPLH; v_gene: TRBV27; j_gene: TRBJ1-6
CDR3aa: ASSGGTSGQETQY; v_gene: TRBV5-6; j_gene: TRBJ2-5
CDR3aa: ATSPGWVGDTQY; v_gene: TRBV24-1; j_gene: TRBJ2-3
CDR3aa: ASSLDRSSYNEQF; v_gene: TRBV27; j_gene: TRBJ2-1
CDR3aa: ASSQWLGEQY; v_gene: TRBV4-1; j_gene: TRBJ2-7
CDR3aa: SVVTDYGYT; v_gene: TRBV29-1; j_gene: TRBJ1-2
CDR3aa: ASTPGFLDTQY; v_gene: TRBV12-3/TRBV12-4; j_gene: TRBJ2-3
CDR3aa: ASSQTGDLQETQY; v_gene: TRBV3-1; j_gene: TRBJ2-5
CDR3aa: ASSYPPSPSSTDTQY; v_gene: TRBV6-5; j_gene: TRBJ2-3
CDR3aa: ASSDTGSGELF; v_gene: TRBV25-1; j_gene: TRBJ2-2
CDR3aa: ASSMTSWENEQF; v_gene: TRBV19; j_gene: TRBJ2-1
CDR3aa: ASSPRGTDLRGTEAF; v_gene: TRBV5-6; j_gene: TRBJ1-1
CDR3aa: ASSFWGTNNQPQH; v_gene: TRBV12-3/TRBV12-4; j_gene: TRBJ1-5